This TCR beta chain appears in the sequencing data of a study of T cells in localized non-small cell lung cancer. General observations from the study: Tumor samples were not multi-region, leaving intratumor heterogeneity unexcluded. The study found T cell clonality highest in uninvolved adjacent lung, above tumor. Median detection of top 100 tumor clones in adjacent lung was 55 to 60 clones.

V was cut by 7 bases and J by 11 bases, with 21 bases left in between. Germline CDR1 reads MGHRA; CDR2 reads YSYEKL. The CDR3 contains 15 residues. Of note for this clone: The antigen remains undetermined.

The table came from immunoSEQ multiplex PCR; TCRdb's copy has only in-frame clones and leaves some out. This table holds around 2,400 clones, roughly 25% found once. The chain joins TRBV4-1 to TRBJ1-6; D ambiguous. The clonotype was recovered from a man aged 40 to 70 with stage III lung adenocarcinoma. The source was lung tumor tissue, collected before any cancer treatment. For the CDR3, the DNA is TGCGCCAGCACCATAGAGATTAACCGCGGGGCACCCCTCCACTTT. Protein: CASTIEINRGAPLHF.